One and the same sample provided the 23 T cell receptor beta chains below, sequenced in a study of blood T cell repertoires in COVID-19. Generated by immunoSEQ multiplex PCR, the TCRdb table keeps only in-frame clones and is missing some. The sample has tens of thousands of clones, roughly 87% seen once. Material: peripheral blood. These receptors came from a man aged 55-75 years with active COVID-19.

The J gene is TRBJ2-7, the V gene TRBV6-5; tentative D call: TRBD2 (5 bases). Between the trimmed V and J ends, which lost 2 bases and 1 base, there was a span of 9 bases. In germline, CDR1 is MNHEY, CDR2 SVGAGI. The CDR3 is 14 residues long. The CDR3 sequence: CASSYGRGSYEQYF. CDR3 DNA sequence: TGTGCCAGCAGTTACGGCCGGGGATCCTACGAGCAGTACTTC.

The chain joins TRBV27 to TRBJ1-6; 7 nucleotides align to TRBD1. Germline V CDR1 and CDR2: MNHEY, SMNVEV (reference sequence). The CDR3 is 14 amino acids. J lost 9 bases, V lost 4 bases, and 6 bases had no gene match. The CDR3 spells CASSSAGGTSPLHF. As DNA, the CDR3 is TGTGCCAGCAGTTCGGCAGGGGGTACTTCACCCCTCCACTTT.

V and J are TRBV6-5 and TRBJ1-2; maybe TRBD1 (5 bases). The CDR3 has 14 residues. Deletions cut 6 bases from V and 8 bases from J, with 19 bases between. Germline CDR1 and CDR2: MNHEY and SVGAGI. The chain's CDR3 is CASSPTGRMGGYTF. The CDR3 bases are TGTGCCAGCAGCCCAACAGGCCGCATGGGGGGCTACACCTTC.

V gene TRBV5-1 combines with J gene TRBJ1-2; 8 bases agree with TRBD1. The V gene's germline CDR1 is SGHRS and CDR2 YFSETQ. The CDR3 consists of 15 residues. Unmatched junction bases numbered 7, after V lost 4 bases and J lost 2 bases. The chain's CDR3 is CASSIQGAENYGYTF. In DNA form, the CDR3 reads TGCGCCAGCAGCATCCAGGGGGCGGAGAACTATGGCTACACCTTC.

This clone was counted between two and nine times. CDR3 sequence (DNA): TGTGCCAGTAGTATAGACGTGGGAGCTCAGCCCCAGCATTTT. Its translation: CASSIDVGAQPQHF. The chain has TRBV19 and TRBJ1-5; no clear D. The CDR3 runs to 14 residues. V lost 0 bases and J 6 bases, leaving 9 bases between the germline ends. Germline lookup yields CDR1 LNHDA and CDR2 SQIVND (reference sequence).

The V call is TRBV7-9, the J call TRBJ1-1; D perhaps matches TRBD1 (5 bases). Germline V gene data show CDR1 as SEHNR and CDR2 as FQNEAQ (reference sequence). The CDR3 is 14 residues long. V lost 1 base to trimming and J lost 3 bases, with 9 bases between them. CDR3 nucleotides: TGTGCCAGCAGCTTAGGACAGAGTTACACTGAAGCTTTCTTT. Translation: CASSLGQSYTEAFF.

The rearrangement joins TRBV15 to TRBJ2-7, with 9 bases aligning to TRBD2. CDR1 and CDR2 (germline): LNHNV, YYDKDF (reference sequence). Unmatched junction bases numbered 7, after V lost 4 bases and J lost 0 bases. The CDR3 consists of 16 residues. This chain's CDR3 is CATSTILAGSSYEQYF. CDR3 bases: TGTGCCACCAGCACCATCCTAGCGGGGAGCTCCTACGAGCAGTACTTC.

The V and J genes are TRBV18 and TRBJ1-6, with 8 bases lining up with TRBD1. The trim removed 7 bases at V and 7 bases at J, leaving 3 bases unmatched. Germline V gene sequence: CDR1 KGHSH, CDR2 LQKENI. The CDR3 runs to 13 residues. The chain's CDR3 is CASYGDRNSPLHF. For the CDR3, the DNA is TGTGCCAGCTACGGGGACAGGAATTCACCCCTCCACTTT.

This chain connects TRBV3-1 (or the pseudogene TRBV3-2) to TRBJ2-3; D may be TRBD2 (7 bases). Between the trimmed V and J ends, which lost 1 base and 4 bases, there was a span of 12 bases. There are 15 residues in the CDR3. Germline V CDR1 and CDR2: LGHDT, YNNKEL (reference sequence). The CDR3 here is CASSQGGGLADTQYF. The CDR3 DNA is TGTGCCAGCAGCCAAGGGGGGGGGCTGGCAGATACGCAGTATTTT.

The chain employs TRBV6-5 and TRBJ1-1; D might be TRBD1 (6 bases). V was cut by 6 bases and J by 5 bases, with 19 bases left in between. The CDR3 runs to 15 residues. Germline CDR1 reads MNHEY; CDR2 reads SVGAGI. The DNA for the CDR3 is TGTGCCAGCAGACCCGAGGGGGGGGCTGGGACTGAAGCTTTCTTT. Protein product: CASRPEGGAGTEAFF.

The gene calls are TRBV14 and TRBJ2-5, with no clear D. CDR3 length equals 13 residues. Trimming shortened V by 1 base and J by 3 bases, and 6 bases separated the two germline ends. The germline gives CDR1 SGHDN, CDR2 FVKESK. The CDR3 region has the DNA TGTGCCAGCAGCCAAGGACTGAAAGAGACCCAGTACTTC. Residues: CASSQGLKETQYF.

The chain joins TRBV13 to TRBJ2-5; 12 bases fit TRBD2. Germline CDR1 PRHDT, CDR2 FYEKMQ (reference sequence). V shed 4 bases and J 5 bases; nucleotides not matched to a gene: 5. The CDR3 runs 15 residues. The CDR3 coding sequence is TGTGCCAGCAGCTCGCGGACTAGCGGGGAGGAGACCCAGTACTTC. Its translation is CASSSRTSGEETQYF.

A single count supports this clone. The chain combines TRBV2 with TRBJ2-1; 8 positions match TRBD2. The ends lost 2 bases at V and 1 base at J; junction bases unmatched: 7. The germline V gene encodes CDR1 SNHLY and CDR2 FYNNEI. This CDR3 has 17 residues. The CDR3: CASSEFRASGSYNEQFF. CDR3 nucleotide sequence: TGTGCCAGCAGTGAATTCCGAGCTAGCGGGTCCTACAATGAGCAGTTCTTC.

This chain uses TRBV28 with TRBJ1-5; D perhaps matches TRBD1 (6 bases). This CDR3 is built from 17 residues. Germline V gene lookup returns CDR1 MDHEN and CDR2 SYDVKM. Deletions cut 6 bases from V and 1 base from J, with 19 bases between. CDR3 nucleotide sequence: TGTGCCAGCAGGCCGACCTCCGGACAGTGGAGCAATCAGCCCCAGCATTTT. Translating gives CASRPTSGQWSNQPQHF. Variable domain in full (rest from reference TRBV28 and TRBJ1-5): DVKVTQSSRYLVKRTGEKVFLECVQDMDHENMFWYRQDPGLGLRLIYFSYDVKMKEKGDIPEGYSVSREKKERFSLILESASTNQTSMYLCASRPTSGQWSNQPQHFGDGTRLSIL.

This clone is a singleton in its sample. The V call is TRBV7-2, the J call TRBJ1-1; 11 nucleotides line up with TRBD1. The V segment lost 5 bases and the J segment 11 bases; nucleotides outside the gene matches: 13. The CDR3 spans 15 residues. Germline V CDR1 and CDR2: SGHTA, FQGNSA. CDR3 sequence (DNA): TGTGCCAGCAGCAGATCGGGACAGGGGGGCTTTCAGGCTTTCTTT. This translates into CASSRSGQGGFQAFF.

V gene TRBV29-1 combines with J gene TRBJ2-3; 13 nucleotides line up with TRBD2. The CDR3 contains 14 residues. The trim removed 6 bases at V and 0 bases at J, leaving 0 bases unmatched. Germline assignment: CDR1 SQVTM and CDR2 ANQGSEA. CDR3: CSVGLAGSTDTQYF. Written as DNA, the CDR3 is TGCAGCGTGGGACTAGCGGGGAGCACAGATACGCAGTATTTT.

The chain has TRBV6-6 and TRBJ1-4; tentatively, D is TRBD1 (5 bases). The CDR3 extends over 12 amino acids. The germline V gene encodes CDR1 MNHNY and CDR2 SVGAGI (reference sequence). Trimming left V 8 bases short and J 8 bases short, with 12 bases between. The CDR3 DNA follows: TGTGCCAGCGACACCGGGGGGGAAAAACTGTTTTTT. This gives the protein CASDTGGEKLFF.

This clone was counted a few times. The V gene is TRBV4-1, the J gene TRBJ2-7; D possibly corresponds to TRBD2 (5 bases). The CDR3 totals 15 residues. Germline V CDR1 and CDR2: MGHRA, YSYEKL. Trimming pared 4 bases from V and 0 bases from J, leaving 13 bases between. CDR3 in DNA: TGCGCCAGCAGCCTCCGGGGATTCGGCTCCTACGAGCAGTACTTC. Translation gives CASSLRGFGSYEQYF.

The V gene is TRBV6-4, the J gene TRBJ2-3; a weak D match, TRBD2 (5 bases). Germline CDR1 and CDR2: MRHNA and SNTAGT. CDR3 length: 13 amino acids. The V and J ends lost 4 bases and 3 bases respectively, with 8 bases between them. The CDR3 sequence is CASSVEGTDTQYF. The CDR3 DNA follows: TGTGCCAGCAGTGTAGAGGGAACAGATACGCAGTATTTT.

V is TRBV19 and J is TRBJ1-3, with unresolved D. The ends were cut back, 7 bases at V and 8 bases at J, with 18 bases in the middle. Germline V gene lookup returns CDR1 LNHDA and CDR2 SQIVND (reference sequence). The CDR3 totals 14 residues. CDR3 nucleotide sequence: TGTGCCAGTACCCTCGACGGGATCGCGTACACCATATATTTT. It codes for CASTLDGIAYTIYF.

This clone appeared a few times. The chain couples TRBV5-1 to TRBJ1-6; D is unclear. Germline CDR1 reads SGHRS; CDR2 reads YFSETQ. V lost 0 bases, J lost 8 bases, and 6 bases lay in between. CDR3 size: 13 residues. CDR3 protein: CASSLAGDSPLHF. CDR3 nucleotide sequence: TGCGCCAGCAGCTTGGCCGGTGATTCACCCCTCCACTTT.

This rearrangement joins TRBV5-1 to TRBJ2-3, with 7 bases matching TRBD1. V was pared by 5 bases and J by 0 bases, with 3 bases of the junction left unmatched. Germline CDR1 and CDR2: SGHRS and YFSETQ. This CDR3 has 14 amino acids. The CDR3 sequence: CASSQTGSTDTQYF. The CDR3 DNA follows: TGCGCCAGCAGTCAGACAGGGAGCACAGATACGCAGTATTTT.

CDR3 coding DNA: TGTGCCAGCAGCACTCAAACTGGACTTCCCCGGAAACTGTTTTTT. Protein product: CASSTQTGLPRKLFF. The rearrangement links TRBV9 to TRBJ1-4, with D hard to call. The CDR3 is 15 residues long. CDR1 and CDR2 from the germline V gene are SGDLS and YYNGEE. V was pared by 4 bases and J by 11 bases, with 21 bases between.